The 27 T cell receptor beta chains given below trace back to one sample, sequenced in a study of T-cell memory formation after mild COVID-19. TCRdb fed the 5' RACE reads into MiXCR, producing one record per CDR3 protein. The table lists fewer than 450,000 distinct CDR3 sequences, 20% to 25% of them singletons, with around 12% in the top ten. The sample was PBMCs or a T cell subset sorted from them (not recorded which). The source of these receptors is an adult woman who had mild COVID-19 (a few samples of this study predate the infection). Cell type and time point are not known.

This clonotype was seen a single time. The CDR3 loop reads CASSPGQGKEKLFF. CDR3 DNA sequence: TGTGCCAGCTCGCCCGGACAGGGGAAAGAAAAACTGTTTTTT. The J gene is TRBJ1-4, the V gene TRBV18; the match to TRBD1 covers 9 bases. The CDR3 totals 14 residues. Germline lookup yields CDR1 KGHSH and CDR2 LQKENI. V was pared by 6 bases and J by 8 bases, with 7 bases of the junction left unmatched. The entire variable domain, with the rest obtained from reference TRBV18 and TRBJ1-4, is as follows: NAGVMQNPRHLVRRRGQEARLRCSPMKGHSHVYWYRQLPEEGLKFMVYLQKENIIDESGMPKERFSAEFPKEGPSILRIQQVVRGDSAAYFCASSPGQGKEKLFFGSGTQLSVL.

This chain joins TRBV6-5 and TRBJ2-5; 7 positions agree with TRBD2. CDR3 length: 13 residues. The trim removed 5 bases at V and 2 bases at J, leaving 2 bases unmatched. Germline CDR1 and CDR2: MNHEY and SVGAGI. The chain's CDR3 is CASSAGLQETQYF. In DNA form, the CDR3 reads TGTGCCAGCAGTGCGGGACTACAAGAGACCCAGTACTTC.

The rearrangement links TRBV20-1 to TRBJ2-1, with 10 bases identical to TRBD2. The CDR3 runs 16 residues. V was clipped by 5 bases and J by 4 bases; unmatched bases: 11. Germline V CDR1 and CDR2: DFQATT, SNEGSKA (reference sequence). In DNA form, the CDR3 reads TGCAGTGCTGCCGAGATTAGCGGGGGGCAATACAATGAGCAGTTCTTC. This gives the protein CSAAEISGGQYNEQFF.

This clonotype has a handful of counts. This chain joins TRBV20-1 and TRBJ1-2; D perhaps matches TRBD1 (5 bases). Trimming cost V 1 base and J 8 bases, with 11 bases left between them. This CDR3 spans 12 amino acids. Germline V gives CDR1 DFQATT, CDR2 SNEGSKA (reference sequence). CDR3: CSARGQGEGYTF. CDR3 in DNA: TGCAGTGCTAGAGGGCAGGGCGAGGGCTACACCTTC.

The V call is TRBV7-8, the J call TRBJ2-1, with 8 bases identical to TRBD2. This CDR3 has 15 residues. Germline V gene data show CDR1 as SGHVS and CDR2 as FQNEAQ. Trimming removed 1 base from V and 8 bases from J; junction bases left unmatched: 7. DNA of the CDR3: TGTGCCAGCAGCTTAGGTCCGGGAGGGCCATATGAGCAGTTCTTC. As protein: CASSLGPGGPYEQFF.

This chain connects TRBV12-3 or TRBV12-4 to TRBJ2-7, with a tentative D call TRBD2 (6 bases). The ends were cut back, 5 bases at V and 4 bases at J, with 15 bases in the middle. The CDR3 runs 14 residues. The CDR3 nucleotides are TGTGCCAGCAGTCCCAGTAGAGGGAGGTACGAGCAGTACTTC. Encoded protein: CASSPSRGRYEQYF.

This clonotype turned up a few times. The rearrangement links TRBV5-4 to TRBJ2-5; possible D gene TRBD1, 5 bases. CDR3 length: 12 amino acids. V lost 6 bases, J lost 4 bases, and 10 bases lay in between. From germline, CDR1 is SGHNT and CDR2 YYREEE (reference sequence). The CDR3 protein is CASKGAAETQYF. CDR3 DNA sequence: TGTGCCAGCAAAGGGGCCGCAGAGACCCAGTACTTC.

The rearrangement joins TRBV2 to TRBJ2-5; D may be TRBD2 (7 bases). The germline V gene encodes CDR1 SNHLY and CDR2 FYNNEI. With 1 base removed from V and 5 bases from J, the gap between germline ends came to 17 bases. CDR3 size: 16 residues. The CDR3 nucleotides are TGTGCCAGCAGTGAAGGCGCGGGGGCTGCTTGGGAGACCCAGTACTTC. As protein: CASSEGAGAAWETQYF.

The chain couples TRBV3-1 to TRBJ2-3, with 12 bases aligning to TRBD2. V was pared by 0 bases and J by 3 bases, with 13 bases of the junction left unmatched. The CDR3 extends over 20 amino acids. Germline assignment: CDR1 LGHDT and CDR2 YNNKEL (reference sequence). CDR3 nucleotides: TGTGCCAGCAGCCAAGATTCACGACTAGCGGGAGAGGAGGGAACAGATACGCAGTATTTT. This codes for CASSQDSRLAGEEGTDTQYF.

This chain uses TRBV20-1 with TRBJ2-7; tentative D call: TRBD1 (6 bases). Trimming left V 6 bases short and J 2 bases short, with 17 bases between. This CDR3 is built from 14 residues. CDR1 and CDR2 from the germline V gene are DFQATT and SNEGSKA (reference sequence). In nucleotides, the CDR3 is TGCAGTGCGCAGGTCCGGACAGCCACCTACGAGCAGTACTTC. This encodes CSAQVRTATYEQYF.

The chain has TRBV12-3 or TRBV12-4 and TRBJ2-1; D remains ambiguous. Trimming removed 2 bases at V and 0 bases at J, with 8 bases between. The CDR3 runs to 15 residues. CDR3 DNA sequence: TGTGCCAGCAGTTTATTTTTGAGCTCCTACAATGAGCAGTTCTTC. It yields the protein CASSLFLSSYNEQFF.

This clonotype came up many times. The V and J genes are TRBV6-5 and TRBJ1-1; D uncertain. The CDR3 covers 13 residues. V was cut by 0 bases and J by 5 bases, with 7 bases left in between. Germline-derived CDR1 and CDR2 are MNHEY and SVGAGI. The CDR3 protein is CASSYSGVTEAFF. CDR3 bases: TGTGCCAGCAGTTACTCTGGGGTTACTGAAGCTTTCTTT.

The chain carries TRBV5-1 and TRBJ1-5; D is undetermined. Trimming stripped 4 bases from V and 3 bases from J, with 20 bases between. The germline CDR1 and CDR2 sequences are SGHRS and YFSETQ. The CDR3 totals 17 residues. The CDR3 coding sequence is TGCGCCAGCAGCCCCGGACCGGCTTATCAAGCCAATCAGCCCCAGCATTTT. It encodes CASSPGPAYQANQPQHF.

The chain employs TRBV7-9 and TRBJ1-2; 9 bases are shared with TRBD1. The CDR3 extends over 17 amino acids. Looked up from germline, CDR1 is SEHNR and CDR2 is FQNEAQ (reference sequence). V lost 5 bases, J lost 0 bases, and 10 bases stayed unmatched. In DNA form, the CDR3 reads TGTGCCAGCAGCCCCTCGGGACAGGGACTAGCTAACTATGGCTACACCTTC. Its protein product is CASSPSGQGLANYGYTF.

The rearrangement joins TRBV6-2 or TRBV6-3 to TRBJ2-5, with D possibly being TRBD2 (5 bases). The CDR3 length is 14 residues. Deletions cut 6 bases from V and 2 bases from J, with 13 bases between. CDR1 MNHEY and CDR2 SVGEGT come from the germline V gene. The CDR3 loop reads CASRLDSAQETQYF. CDR3 DNA sequence: TGTGCCAGCAGGCTGGACTCTGCACAAGAGACCCAGTACTTC.

V usage is TRBV24-1 and J usage is TRBJ2-7, with TRBD1 matching over 8 bases. CDR1 is KGHDR, CDR2 SFDVKD, per germline. J gave up 6 bases and V 4 bases, and 4 bases lay outside the gene matches. CDR3 length: 13 residues. The CDR3 sequence is CATSETTGGEQYF. Written as DNA, the CDR3 is TGTGCCACCAGTGAGACCACAGGGGGCGAGCAGTACTTC.

V usage is TRBV5-6 and J usage is TRBJ2-2; D not certain. The V gene's germline CDR1 is SGHDT and CDR2 YYEEEE. CDR3 size: 14 residues. Trimming pared 1 base from V and 6 bases from J, leaving 10 bases between. CDR3 protein: CASSLNGLAGELFF. DNA for the CDR3: TGTGCCAGCAGCTTGAACGGGTTGGCCGGGGAGCTGTTTTTT.

Only a few counts were recorded for this clonotype. The V and J genes are TRBV24-1 and TRBJ2-1; 8 bases are shared with TRBD1. Germline V gives CDR1 KGHDR, CDR2 SFDVKD. V lost 1 base, J lost 7 bases, and 8 bases stayed unmatched. The CDR3 is 16 amino acids. Written as DNA, the CDR3 is TGTGCCACCAGTGATTTTGGACAGGGTAAGCCAAATGAGCAGTTCTTC. Protein sequence: CATSDFGQGKPNEQFF.

This clonotype came up a few times. This chain joins TRBV4-2 and TRBJ1-2; D uncertain. V lost 2 bases and J lost 9, with 10 bases in between. This CDR3 spans 12 amino acids. Germline V gene data show CDR1 as LGHNA and CDR2 as YNFKEQ. The CDR3 DNA follows: TGTGCCAGCAGCCAACAGGAAAGGAGCTACACCTTC. Protein: CASSQQERSYTF.

In its sample, this clonotype was seen a few times. One end of the junction does not line up with germline, which may come from a read error. V usage is TRBV9 and J usage is TRBJ2-5; D possibly corresponds to TRBD2 (6 bases). The CDR3 is 16 amino acids. From germline, CDR1 is SGDLS and CDR2 YYNGEE. In nucleotides, the CDR3 is TGTGCCAGCAGCGCCCGTCGGACGGGGGACCAACAGACCCAGTACTTC. As protein: CASSARRTGDQQTQYF.

This clonotype was seen a handful of times. This chain links TRBV28 with TRBJ1-5; TRBD1 might be the D (5 bases). The CDR3 has 13 residues. The V end was cut by 3 bases, the J end by 9 bases, with 12 bases between. Germline V gives CDR1 MDHEN, CDR2 SYDVKM. CDR3 nucleotide sequence: TGTGCCAGCAGTTTCGCAGGGCCATTGCCCCAGCATTTT. This encodes CASSFAGPLPQHF.

This clonotype was picked up a small number of times. The V call is TRBV24-1, the J call TRBJ2-1; TRBD2 is a possible D gene (5 bases). CDR3 length: 12 residues. The germline V gene encodes CDR1 KGHDR and CDR2 SFDVKD. The V and J ends lost 1 base and 15 bases respectively, with 12 bases between them. In DNA, the CDR3 is TGTGCCACCAGTGATTTAGAGAGGGAGACGTTCTTC. Its translation is CATSDLERETFF.

The sample holds a few counts of this clonotype. The chain is built from TRBV18 and TRBJ1-1; 7 bases match TRBD1. V dropped 5 bases and J dropped 0; count of bases not matched to a gene: 3. This CDR3 contains 14 residues. Germline CDR1 is KGHSH and CDR2 is LQKENI. The DNA for the CDR3 is TGTGCCAGCTCAAAAGACAGGGTGAACACTGAAGCTTTCTTT. This gives the protein CASSKDRVNTEAFF. Combining the CDR3 with reference TRBV18 and TRBJ1-1 gives the whole variable domain NAGVMQNPRHLVRRRGQEARLRCSPMKGHSHVYWYRQLPEEGLKFMVYLQKENIIDESGMPKERFSAEFPKEGPSILRIQQVVRGDSAAYFCASSKDRVNTEAFFGQGTRLTVV.

This clonotype was picked up a small number of times. This chain connects TRBV6-5 to TRBJ2-7, with 7 bases lining up with TRBD1. The CDR3 length is 16 residues. With V trimmed by 0 bases and J by 5 bases, 10 bases remained unmatched. Per germline, CDR1 MNHEY and CDR2 SVGAGI. This chain's CDR3 is CASSYSEQGWKNEQYF. CDR3 coding DNA: TGTGCCAGCAGTTACTCAGAACAGGGGTGGAAAAACGAGCAGTACTTC.

V and J are TRBV6-5 and TRBJ2-7, with 9 bases aligning to TRBD2. The CDR3 contains 15 residues. The V gene end was trimmed by 2 bases and the J gene end by 4 bases; junction bases not matched to a gene: 6. Germline-derived CDR1 and CDR2 are MNHEY and SVGAGI. CDR3 sequence (DNA): TGTGCCAGCAGTTACGGGCTAGCGGGACCATACGAGCAGTACTTC. Amino acids: CASSYGLAGPYEQYF.

This clonotype was counted many times. The chain links TRBV5-6 to TRBJ2-7; D unclear. The CDR3 is 14 amino acids. CDR1 and CDR2 (germline): SGHDT, YYEEEE. Trimming cost V 1 base and J 6 bases, with 14 bases left between them. This CDR3 is CASSLYSAVGEQYF. The CDR3 DNA follows: TGTGCCAGCAGCTTGTACTCGGCAGTCGGCGAGCAGTACTTC.

The sample holds many counts of this clonotype. The V call is TRBV25-1, the J call TRBJ2-5, with D perhaps matching TRBD1 (6 bases). This CDR3 is built from 15 residues. The V end lost 6 bases, the J end lost 3 bases, and 17 bases lay between the germline ends. Germline CDR1 is MGHDK and CDR2 is SYGVNS. The CDR3 loop reads CASRSSRDIEETQYF. As DNA, the CDR3 is TGTGCCAGCAGGTCGTCCCGGGACATAGAAGAGACCCAGTACTTC.